This is a list of T cell receptor beta chains from one sample in a study of T cells in tuberculosis. Only in-frame clones appear in the TCRdb table, and some are missing; sequencing was by immunoSEQ multiplex PCR. The repertoire holds tens of thousands of clones, with nearly 95% as singletons. Sequenced material: PBMCs. These receptors were obtained from a donor aged 10-35 years with latent tuberculosis or without tuberculosis infection. CDR3s include the opening cysteine and the closing phenylalanine or tryptophan. A D gene is named only where the DNA matches it firmly. Clone size is shown for a subset of rows, as once, few, many or a class of expanded clone.

d_gene: -
abundance: -
v_gene: TRBV7-9
j_gene: TRBJ2-1
CDR3nt: TGTGCCAGCAGCTTAGCGGGAGACACACACAATGAGCAGTTCTTC
CDR3aa: CASSLAGDTHNEQFF

d_gene: TRBD1
abundance: -
v_gene: TRBV19
j_gene: TRBJ1-1
CDR3nt: TGTGCCAGTAGTAGACAGGGGAGCACTGAAGCTTTCTTT
CDR3aa: CASSRQGSTEAFF

d_gene: TRBD2
abundance: -
v_gene: TRBV7-3
j_gene: TRBJ2-1
CDR3nt: TGTGCCAGCAGCCGACAAGCGGGGGGATACAATGAGCAGTTCTTC
CDR3aa: CASSRQAGGYNEQFF

d_gene: TRBD2
abundance: once
v_gene: TRBV13
j_gene: TRBJ2-7
CDR3nt: TGTGCCAGCAGCTCTGCGGGGGTCGGAGCATCGTACGAGCAGTACTTC
CDR3aa: CASSSAGVGASYEQYF

d_gene: -
abundance: -
v_gene: TRBV27
j_gene: TRBJ2-7
CDR3nt: TGTGCCAGCAGTCCCCTACCAAACTCCTACGAGCAGTACTTC
CDR3aa: CASSPLPNSYEQYF

d_gene: -
abundance: -
v_gene: TRBV9
j_gene: TRBJ2-1
CDR3nt: TGTGCCAGCAGCGTAGTCCGCACCCAGGGGATCTATGAGCAGTTCTTC
CDR3aa: CASSVVRTQGIYEQFF

d_gene: TRBD1
abundance: -
v_gene: TRBV7-2
j_gene: TRBJ1-2
CDR3nt: TGTGCCAGCAGCAGACTTTCAGGGGGTGCTAACTATGGCTACACCTTC
CDR3aa: CASSRLSGGANYGYTF

d_gene: TRBD2
abundance: -
v_gene: TRBV11-2
j_gene: TRBJ2-1
CDR3nt: TGTGCCAGCAGCTTAGCACCGGGACTAGCGGGAGACAATGAGCAGTTCTTC
CDR3aa: CASSLAPGLAGDNEQFF

d_gene: -
abundance: -
v_gene: TRBV2
j_gene: TRBJ1-1
CDR3nt: TGTGCCAGCAGTGAATGGGTCGGCAGGGAGGACACTGAAGCTTTCTTT
CDR3aa: CASSEWVGREDTEAFF

d_gene: TRBD2
abundance: -
v_gene: TRBV28
j_gene: TRBJ2-1
CDR3nt: TGTGCCAGCACCGCCATGGGACTAGCGGAGACGATTGAGCAGTTCTTC
CDR3aa: CASTAMGLAETIEQFF

d_gene: -
abundance: -
v_gene: TRBV6-6
j_gene: TRBJ2-7
CDR3nt: TGTGCCAGCACTGCGGGCCGGGGACAAAAAAACTACGAGCAGTACTTC
CDR3aa: CASTAGRGQKNYEQYF

d_gene: TRBD2
abundance: once
v_gene: TRBV29-1
j_gene: TRBJ2-1
CDR3nt: TGCAGCGTTGAACGAGGGAGGGCGTACAATGAGCAGTTCTTC
CDR3aa: CSVERGRAYNEQFF

d_gene: -
abundance: -
v_gene: TRBV21-1
j_gene: TRBJ2-1
CDR3nt: TGTGCCAGCAACCCTCACGGGGGGCTTAGCTCCTACAATGAGCAGTTCTTC
CDR3aa: CASNPHGGLSSYNEQFF

d_gene: -
abundance: -
v_gene: TRBV19
j_gene: TRBJ1-3
CDR3nt: TGTGCCAGTAGCTTGGCAGGCTCTGGAAACACCATATATTTT
CDR3aa: CASSLAGSGNTIYF

d_gene: -
abundance: -
v_gene: TRBV6-4
j_gene: TRBJ2-1
CDR3nt: TGTGCCAGCAGTGACCGGGACAACAATGAGCAGTTCTTC
CDR3aa: CASSDRDNNEQFF

d_gene: TRBD1
abundance: -
v_gene: TRBV5-5
j_gene: TRBJ2-3
CDR3nt: TGTGCCAGCAATCTTGTGGACAGGGGGCATGATACGCAGTATTTT
CDR3aa: CASNLVDRGHDTQYF

d_gene: -
abundance: once
v_gene: TRBV11-3
j_gene: TRBJ2-7
CDR3nt: TGTGCCAGCAGCTTCCCCTCGGGAGAGCAGTACTTC
CDR3aa: CASSFPSGEQYF

d_gene: -
abundance: -
v_gene: TRBV11-2
j_gene: TRBJ2-3
CDR3nt: TGTGCCAGCAGCTTCACGGGGGGCACAGATACGCAGTATTTT
CDR3aa: CASSFTGGTDTQYF

d_gene: -
abundance: -
v_gene: TRBV27
j_gene: TRBJ1-5
CDR3nt: TGTGCCAGCAGTTCATGGGGAGATCAGCCCCAGCATTTT
CDR3aa: CASSSWGDQPQHF

d_gene: -
abundance: -
v_gene: TRBV19
j_gene: TRBJ1-1
CDR3nt: TGTGCCAGTAATAAGAACACTGAAGCTTTCTTT
CDR3aa: CASNKNTEAFF

d_gene: -
abundance: -
v_gene: TRBV10-3
j_gene: TRBJ2-2
CDR3nt: TGTGCCATCAGAGAATCCGGTAGGAGCACCGGGGAGCTGTTTTTT
CDR3aa: CAIRESGRSTGELFF

d_gene: -
abundance: -
v_gene: TRBV19
j_gene: TRBJ1-1
CDR3nt: TGTGCCAGTAGTATAGGGGGAGTTATGAACACTGAAGCTTTCTTT
CDR3aa: CASSIGGVMNTEAFF

d_gene: -
abundance: -
v_gene: TRBV2
j_gene: TRBJ1-4
CDR3nt: TGTGCCAGCAGACAGGGAACTAATGAAAAACTGTTTTTT
CDR3aa: CASRQGTNEKLFF

d_gene: TRBD2
abundance: -
v_gene: TRBV14
j_gene: TRBJ2-2
CDR3nt: TGTGCCAGCATGGGGACTAGCGGGATTAAAACGAACACCGGGGAGCTGTTTTTT
CDR3aa: CASMGTSGIKTNTGELFF

d_gene: TRBD2
abundance: once
v_gene: TRBV5-1
j_gene: TRBJ2-1
CDR3nt: TGCGCCAGCAGCCTGGGGGCTAGCGGGAGAAGGAATGAGCAGTTCTTC
CDR3aa: CASSLGASGRRNEQFF

d_gene: TRBD1
abundance: -
v_gene: TRBV10-3
j_gene: TRBJ1-1
CDR3nt: TGTGCCATCAGTGGAGGGACAGGGACTGAAGCTTTCTTT
CDR3aa: CAISGGTGTEAFF

d_gene: TRBD1
abundance: -
v_gene: TRBV5-1
j_gene: TRBJ1-2
CDR3nt: TGCGCCAGCAGCTTGGAAGGGACAGATCCTCTATTC
CDR3aa: CASSLEGTDPLF

d_gene: TRBD2
abundance: -
v_gene: TRBV9
j_gene: TRBJ2-3
CDR3nt: TGTGCCAGCAGCGTAGCGGGGGGGGCTGTCTGGACAGATACGCAGTATTTT
CDR3aa: CASSVAGGAVWTDTQYF

d_gene: -
abundance: few
v_gene: TRBV6-6
j_gene: TRBJ1-2
CDR3nt: TGTGCCAGCAGCAAGGACAGCTCCTATGGCTACACCTTC
CDR3aa: CASSKDSSYGYTF

d_gene: -
abundance: -
v_gene: TRBV29-1
j_gene: TRBJ2-1
CDR3nt: TGCATCGGAGGCGGGGTCGGTGAGCAGTTCTTC
CDR3aa: CIGGGVGEQFF

d_gene: -
abundance: -
v_gene: TRBV2
j_gene: TRBJ2-1
CDR3nt: TGTGCCAGCAGTGAAGCACGAGGGGGTAAGCAGTTCTTC
CDR3aa: CASSEARGGKQFF

d_gene: -
abundance: -
v_gene: TRBV6-5
j_gene: TRBJ1-2
CDR3nt: TGTGCCAGCGGGGGGTCCGCTGCGGGCTACACCTTC
CDR3aa: CASGGSAAGYTF

d_gene: TRBD2
abundance: -
v_gene: TRBV2
j_gene: TRBJ2-1
CDR3nt: TGTGCCAGCAGGGAAAGGACTAGCGGGAGCTATGAGCAGTTCTTC
CDR3aa: CASRERTSGSYEQFF

d_gene: -
abundance: -
v_gene: TRBV2
j_gene: TRBJ1-3
CDR3nt: TGTGCCAGCAGGGAAACAGGGACTGGAAACACCATATATTTT
CDR3aa: CASRETGTGNTIYF

d_gene: -
abundance: -
v_gene: TRBV14
j_gene: TRBJ1-1
CDR3nt: TGTGCCAGCAGCCAAGATTTAGGGGGGGGCGGTAAGAACACTGAAGCTTTCTTT
CDR3aa: CASSQDLGGGGKNTEAFF

d_gene: TRBD1
abundance: -
v_gene: TRBV4-1
j_gene: TRBJ1-1
CDR3nt: TGCGCCAGCAGCCTCGGACAGGCTATTCGAAGGCTAATGAACACTGAAGCTTTCTTT
CDR3aa: CASSLGQAIRRLMNTEAFF